This T cell receptor (beta chain) was obtained from a study of cytomegalovirus exposure and HLA in healthy donors. Findings and limits, study-wide: In a later analysis, a missense DCLRE1C variant was linked to TCR beta V- and J-gene trimming. Per a prior analysis, the majority of TCR beta V segments were productive roughly 90% or roughly 30% of the time.

The PCR employed 60 Vbeta primers together with 13 Jbeta primers. Assay used: immunoSEQ multiplex PCR; TCRdb lists only in-frame clones, some missing. This sample carries about 160,000 clones, 84% of them seen once, and the ten largest clones take more than 1.5%. In germline, CDR1 is LNHDA, CDR2 SQIVND (reference sequence). The CDR3 extends over 16 amino acids. J gave up 1 base and V 3 bases, and 8 bases lay outside the gene matches. In regard to this clone: Its target is unknown.

The TCR was taken from a young man in good health and CMV-seronegative. The gene calls are TRBV19 and TRBJ1-1; 7 bases match TRBD1. The sequencing sample was made of PBMCs. Written as DNA, the CDR3 is TGTGCCAGTAGTATTGGTTTCGGGACAGAGAACACTGAAGCTTTCTTT. Its translation: CASSIGFGTENTEAFF.